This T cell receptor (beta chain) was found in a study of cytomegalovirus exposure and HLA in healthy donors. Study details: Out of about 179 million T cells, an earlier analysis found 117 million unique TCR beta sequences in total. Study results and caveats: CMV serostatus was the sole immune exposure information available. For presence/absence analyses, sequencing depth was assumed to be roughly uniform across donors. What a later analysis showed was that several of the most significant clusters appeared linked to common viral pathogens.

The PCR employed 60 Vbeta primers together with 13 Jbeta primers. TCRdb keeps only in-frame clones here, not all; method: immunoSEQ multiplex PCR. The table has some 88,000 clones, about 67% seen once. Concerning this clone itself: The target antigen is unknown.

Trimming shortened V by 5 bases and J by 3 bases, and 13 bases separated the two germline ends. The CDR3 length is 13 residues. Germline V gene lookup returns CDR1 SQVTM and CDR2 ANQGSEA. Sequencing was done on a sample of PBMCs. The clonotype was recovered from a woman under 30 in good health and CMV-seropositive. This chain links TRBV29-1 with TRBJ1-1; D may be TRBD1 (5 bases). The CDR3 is CSVYLPGDTEAFF. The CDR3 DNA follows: TGCAGCGTTTATCTGCCGGGGGACACTGAAGCTTTCTTT.